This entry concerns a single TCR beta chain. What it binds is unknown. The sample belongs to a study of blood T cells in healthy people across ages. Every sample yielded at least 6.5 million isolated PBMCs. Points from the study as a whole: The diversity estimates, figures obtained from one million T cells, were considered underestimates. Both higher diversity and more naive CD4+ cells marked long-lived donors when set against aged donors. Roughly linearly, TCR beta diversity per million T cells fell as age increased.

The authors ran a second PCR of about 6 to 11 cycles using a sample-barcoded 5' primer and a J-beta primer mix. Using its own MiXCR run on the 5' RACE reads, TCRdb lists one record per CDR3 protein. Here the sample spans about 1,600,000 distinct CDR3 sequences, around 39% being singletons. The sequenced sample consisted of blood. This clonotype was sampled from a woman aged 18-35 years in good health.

As DNA, the CDR3 is TGTGCCAGCAGTGAACCCGGACTAGCGGGGCAGTACTTC. Its translation is CASSEPGLAGQYF. V is TRBV25-1 and J is TRBJ2-5; 12 bases are shared with TRBD2. Germline V gene lookup returns CDR1 MGHDK and CDR2 SYGVNS. The CDR3 has 13 amino acids. With V trimmed by 2 bases and J by 11 bases, 3 bases remained unmatched.